One sample yielded the 29 T cell receptor beta chains listed below, sequenced in a study of regulatory T cells in long-lasting Graves disease. Building the TCR beta libraries relied on iRepertoire HTBI primers, and CDR3 regions underwent Arm-PCR. TCRdb re-called the multiplex PCR reads through MiXCR, storing one row per CDR3 protein. The sample records a few hundred thousand distinct CDR3 sequences, roughly 23% being singletons. The time point was: persistent/refractory GD, antithyroid drugs over 5 years with positive TRAb. From RNA extracted from PBMCs, the TCR library was made. Source: peripheral blood mononuclear cells (PBMCs), taken when the disease was refractory, from a patient treated with antithyroid drugs. The receptors derive from a middle-aged woman with Graves disease.

This sequence joins TRBV20-1 and TRBJ2-7, with TRBD2 as a possible D gene (6 bases). Germline loops: CDR1 DFQATT, CDR2 SNEGSKA (reference sequence). This CDR3 spans 17 amino acids. Between the trimmed V and J ends, which lost 0 bases and 0 bases, there was a span of 18 bases. The chain's CDR3 is CSARDAGRKTNSYEQYF. CDR3 nucleotide sequence: TGCAGTGCTAGAGATGCAGGGAGGAAAACAAACTCCTACGAGCAGTACTTC.

The chain uses TRBV30 and TRBJ1-5; 7 positions match TRBD1. Per the germline V gene, CDR1 is GTSNPN and CDR2 is SVGIG (reference sequence). The CDR3 has 15 residues. With 3 bases clipped from V and 4 bases from J, the junction kept 9 bases outside the gene matches. The CDR3 region has the DNA TGTGCCTGGAGGGGCCGGGACAGTCAAAATCAGCCCCAGCATTTT. Its protein product is CAWRGRDSQNQPQHF.

Of note for this clonotype: A clone one base away is much larger, so this may be a read error. This sequence joins TRBV28 and TRBJ1-3, with 7 nucleotides matching TRBD1. Germline V CDR1 and CDR2: MDHEN, SYDVKM. The CDR3 spans 13 residues. V shed 11 bases, J shed 3 bases, and the junction held 7 bases outside the gene matches. The chain's CDR3 is CAATGAGGNTIYF. The CDR3 nucleotides are TGTGCCGCTACAGGGGCTGGTGGAAACACCATATATTTT.

This clonotype was observed at least ten times. The gene calls are TRBV20-1 and TRBJ2-6; D gene unclear. Germline V gene data show CDR1 as DFQATT and CDR2 as SNEGSKA (reference sequence). The CDR3 runs to 14 residues. V lost 0 bases and J lost 1, with 4 bases in between. The DNA for the CDR3 is TGCAGTGCTAGAGAGGATTCTGGGGCCAACGTCCTGACTTTC. Its translation: CSAREDSGANVLTF.

This clonotype was found many times. V and J are TRBV10-3 and TRBJ1-1; D unclear. The CDR3 contains 14 residues. The V and J ends lost 4 bases and 4 bases respectively, with 13 bases between them. Germline V lookup: CDR1 ENHRY, CDR2 SYGVKD. The CDR3, as DNA: TGTGCCATCAGTGGTTACCCGGTGGGCACTGAAGCTTTCTTT. This translates into CAISGYPVGTEAFF.

V is TRBV3-1 and J is TRBJ1-2; D is ambiguous. Germline CDR1 reads LGHDT; CDR2 reads YNNKEL (reference sequence). This CDR3 contains 14 residues. V was pared by 4 bases and J by 2 bases, with 11 bases between. CDR3 bases: TGTGCCAGCAGCCTCCTGTCCGGGAACTATGGCTACACCTTC. Residues: CASSLLSGNYGYTF. The full variable domain, its missing parts supplied by reference TRBV3-1 and TRBJ1-2, is DTAVSQTPKYLVTQMGNDKSIKCEQNLGHDTMYWYKQDSKKFLKIMFSYNNKELIINETVPNRFSPKSPDKAHLNLHINSLELGDSAVYFCASSLLSGNYGYTFGSGTRLTVV.

This clonotype has just a few counts. V usage is TRBV20-1 and J usage is TRBJ2-6; 11 bases are a match to TRBD1. The junction had 5 bases not matched to a gene; V was cut back by 6 bases and J by 1 base. Germline V CDR1 and CDR2: DFQATT, SNEGSKA (reference sequence). CDR3 length: 16 amino acids. As DNA, the CDR3 is TGCAGTGCCACCGGGACAGGGGGATCTGGGGCCAACGTCCTGACTTTC. Its protein is CSATGTGGSGANVLTF.

This clonotype was recorded many times. This rearrangement joins TRBV2 to TRBJ2-7; D gene uncertain. Germline V lookup: CDR1 SNHLY, CDR2 FYNNEI. This CDR3 is built from 12 residues. The V gene lost 7 bases and the J gene lost 3 bases, with 10 bases spanning the gap. CDR3 sequence (DNA): TGTGCCAGCACGATGGCACTCTACGAGCAGTACTTC. It is translated as CASTMALYEQYF. Complete variable domain (other parts from reference TRBV2 and TRBJ2-7): EPEVTQTPSHQVTQMGQEVILRCVPISNHLYFYWYRQILGQKVEFLVSFYNNEISEKSEIFDDQFSVERPDGSNFTLKIRSTKLEDSAMYFCASTMALYEQYFGPGTRLTVT.

This clonotype was recorded at least ten times. V and J are TRBV28 and TRBJ1-5; 8 bases fit TRBD1. J was trimmed by 4 bases and V by 4 bases; bases with no gene match: 3. Germline V lookup: CDR1 MDHEN, CDR2 SYDVKM. This CDR3 region has 14 residues. This CDR3 reads CASSSGQANQPQHF. In DNA form, the CDR3 reads TGTGCCAGCAGTTCGGGACAGGCTAATCAGCCCCAGCATTTT.

This clonotype was observed a few times. The rearrangement joins TRBV12-3 or TRBV12-4 to TRBJ2-7, with TRBD2 matching 9 bases. CDR3 length: 15 amino acids. V shed 5 bases, J shed 2 bases, and the junction held 7 bases outside the gene matches. The CDR3: CASSGGRGATYEQYF. The DNA of the CDR3 is TGTGCCAGCAGTGGCGGGAGGGGGGCAACCTACGAGCAGTACTTC.

As concerns this clonotype: This may stem from a read error, because a much larger clone lies one nucleotide away. The V call is TRBV7-3, the J call TRBJ1-1; no clear D gene. Germline V CDR1 and CDR2: SGHTA, FQGTGA. CDR3 length equals 13 residues. CDR3 DNA sequence: TGTGCCAGCAGCTTAGGAGAGGAGGCTGAAGCTTCCTTT. Translated, it gives CASSLGEEAEASF. Full variable domain (rest looked up from reference TRBV7-3 and TRBJ1-1): GAGVSQTPSNKVTEKGKYVELRCDPISGHTALYWYRQSLGQGPEFLIYFQGTGAADDSGLPNDRFFAVRPEGSVSTLKIQRTERGDSAVYLCASSLGEEAEASFGQGTRLTVV.

This clonotype has only a few counts. In nucleotides, the CDR3 is TGTGCCAGCAGCTCGTTCCGGGACGGAACTAACTATGGCTACACCTTC. Translated, it gives CASSSFRDGTNYGYTF. The genes are TRBV7-9 and TRBJ1-2; D perhaps matches TRBD1 (5 bases). Trimming stripped 4 bases from V and 0 bases from J, with 15 bases between. The CDR3 has 16 residues. Germline CDR1 reads SEHNR; CDR2 reads FQNEAQ (reference sequence).

This clonotype was counted many times. This rearrangement joins TRBV28 to TRBJ2-5; tentatively, D is TRBD1 or TRBD2 (5 bases each). Between the trimmed V and J ends, which lost 4 bases and 2 bases, there was a span of 17 bases. From germline, CDR1 is MDHEN and CDR2 SYDVKM. There are 16 residues in the CDR3. The CDR3 sequence is CASSSLLRGRQETQYF. The CDR3 coding sequence is TGTGCCAGCAGTTCCCTCCTCCGGGGCCGACAAGAGACCCAGTACTTC.

At least ten counts were recorded for this clonotype. This CDR3 is CASSLTRGATEAFF. In DNA form, the CDR3 reads TGTGCCAGCAGTTTAACTCGGGGGGCCACTGAAGCTTTCTTT. The chain links TRBV28 to TRBJ1-1, with D possibly matching TRBD1 (6 bases). The CDR3 has 14 residues. Germline V gene sequence: CDR1 MDHEN, CDR2 SYDVKM. V lost 2 bases and J 4 bases, leaving 11 bases between the germline ends. Variable domain in full (rest from reference TRBV28 and TRBJ1-1): DVKVTQSSRYLVKRTGEKVFLECVQDMDHENMFWYRQDPGLGLRLIYFSYDVKMKEKGDIPEGYSVSREKKERFSLILESASTNQTSMYLCASSLTRGATEAFFGQGTRLTVV.

The rearrangement joins TRBV6-1 to TRBJ2-1, with D uncertain. Germline lookup yields CDR1 MNHNS and CDR2 SASEGT. This CDR3 comprises 13 residues. V was shortened by 5 bases and J by 8 bases, with 13 bases between the two germline ends. For the CDR3, the DNA is TGTGCCAGCAGTCCCAACCCCGTGCATGAGCAGTTCTTC. Residues: CASSPNPVHEQFF.

This clonotype has at least ten counts. V gene TRBV6-1 combines with J gene TRBJ1-2; D call uncertain. The CDR3 contains 15 residues. In germline, CDR1 is MNHNS, CDR2 SASEGT. Trimming removed 0 bases at V and 4 bases at J, with 12 bases between. The CDR3 here is CASSEAPSGSYGYTF. Here the CDR3 DNA reads TGTGCCAGCAGTGAAGCCCCATCGGGGTCCTATGGCTACACCTTC.

CDR3 in amino acids: CAAGTRNEQFF. In DNA, the CDR3 is TGTGCCGCGGGCACCCGGAATGAGCAGTTCTTC. V gene TRBV28 combines with J gene TRBJ2-1, with D maybe TRBD2 (5 bases). This CDR3 contains 11 residues. V was shortened by 11 bases and J by 7 bases, with 12 bases between the two germline ends. Looked up from germline, CDR1 is MDHEN and CDR2 is SYDVKM.

The chain uses TRBV5-8 and TRBJ2-3; D call uncertain. The CDR3 is 15 amino acids. Germline loops: CDR1 SGHTS, CDR2 YDEGEE. The V end was cut by 3 bases, the J end by 3 bases, with 14 bases between. The CDR3 sequence is CASSSPGKGTDTQYF. The CDR3 DNA follows: TGTGCCAGCAGCTCGCCCGGCAAGGGAACAGATACGCAGTATTTT.

The sample holds a few counts of this clonotype. The gene calls are TRBV28 and TRBJ1-1; TRBD1 might be the D (6 bases). CDR1 MDHEN and CDR2 SYDVKM come from the germline V gene. CDR3 length: 15 amino acids. V lost 7 bases and J 0 bases, leaving 15 bases between the germline ends. The CDR3 region is CASTVDSPMNTEAFF. The DNA for the CDR3 is TGTGCCAGCACAGTGGACAGCCCTATGAACACTGAAGCTTTCTTT.

This clonotype was recorded many times. This chain links TRBV2 with TRBJ2-5, with D possibly matching TRBD2 (6 bases). Trimming cost V 6 bases and J 5 bases, with 19 bases left between them. This CDR3 spans 15 amino acids. CDR1 is SNHLY, CDR2 FYNNEI, per germline. CDR3 sequence (DNA): TGTGCCAGCAGCCCCGGGGGACTCAATTGGGAGACCCAGTACTTC. Protein: CASSPGGLNWETQYF. The full variable domain, completed using reference TRBV2 and TRBJ2-5, is EPEVTQTPSHQVTQMGQEVILRCVPISNHLYFYWYRQILGQKVEFLVSFYNNEISEKSEIFDDQFSVERPDGSNFTLKIRSTKLEDSAMYFCASSPGGLNWETQYFGPGTRLLVL.

The chain uses TRBV6-2 or TRBV6-3 and TRBJ2-3; a weak D match, TRBD2 (6 bases). V was shortened by 5 bases and J by 1 base, with 16 bases between the two germline ends. The V gene's germline CDR1 is MNHEY and CDR2 SVGEGT. This CDR3 has 16 residues. CDR3 region: CASSVTSTLRTDTQYF. CDR3 coding DNA: TGTGCCAGCAGTGTGACTAGTACTCTTCGCACAGATACGCAGTATTTT.

This clonotype was counted only a few times. This chain joins TRBV19 and TRBJ2-2; 13 bases match TRBD2. The germline CDR1 and CDR2 sequences are LNHDA and SQIVND (reference sequence). The CDR3 is 19 amino acids. V shed 6 bases and J 5 bases; nucleotides not matched to a gene: 15. The CDR3 region has the DNA TGTGCCAGTAGCCGACAAGGGACTAGCGGGATAGTTGGAACCGGGGAGCTGTTTTTT. Translating it yields CASSRQGTSGIVGTGELFF.

Only a few counts were recorded for this clonotype. The gene calls are TRBV4-1 and TRBJ2-7; D call uncertain. Germline lookup yields CDR1 MGHRA and CDR2 YSYEKL. Deletions cut 1 base from V and 3 bases from J, with 10 bases between. The CDR3 contains 14 residues. This CDR3 reads CASSQGVGYYEQYF. CDR3 sequence (DNA): TGCGCCAGCAGCCAAGGAGTGGGGTACTACGAGCAGTACTTC.

This chain links TRBV6-5 with TRBJ2-7; D is undetermined. Deletions cut 0 bases from V and 5 bases from J, with 8 bases between. This CDR3 contains 13 residues. Looked up from germline, CDR1 is MNHEY and CDR2 is SVGAGI. CDR3 amino acids: CASSYSLGNEQYF. Here the CDR3 DNA reads TGTGCCAGCAGTTACTCGTTAGGCAACGAGCAGTACTTC.

CDR3 nucleotide sequence: TGCAGCGTTGGAGTTCCGAACACCGGGGAGCTGTTTTTT. Protein product: CSVGVPNTGELFF. The rearrangement joins TRBV29-1 to TRBJ2-2; no clear D. V was cut by 4 bases and J by 0 bases, with 6 bases left in between. The CDR3 totals 13 residues. Germline lookup yields CDR1 SQVTM and CDR2 ANQGSEA.

This clonotype was recorded once. A much larger clone differs from this one at a single base, so this may be a read error. The chain links TRBV11-3 to TRBJ2-1; D not resolved. CDR3 length: 15 amino acids. V was trimmed by 0 bases and J by 0 bases, leaving 6 bases between them. Per germline, CDR1 SGHNT and CDR2 YENEEA. CDR3 sequence reads: CASSLESSSYNEQFF. CDR3 DNA: TGTGCCAGCAGCTTAGAATCCAGCTCCTACAATGAGCAGTTCTTC. Using reference TRBV11-3 and TRBJ2-1 for the parts outside the CDR3, the full variable domain is EAGVVQSPRYKIIEKKQPVAFWCNPISGHNTLYWYLQNLGQGPELLIRYENEEAVDDSQLPKDRFSAERLKGVDSTLKIQPAELGDSAVYLCASSLESSSYNEQFFGPGTRLTVL.

Only a few counts were recorded for this clonotype. The chain links TRBV3-1 to TRBJ1-2; TRBD1 agrees at 10 bases. The CDR3 sequence is 16 residues long. Germline trimming cut 4 bases from V and 4 bases from J; bases unmatched to any gene: 9. Germline CDR1 reads LGHDT; CDR2 reads YNNKEL (reference sequence). The CDR3 DNA reads as TGTGCCAGCAGCCGATTCCCGGGACAGGGGTTCTATGGCTACACCTTC. Translating it yields CASSRFPGQGFYGYTF.

This clonotype appeared once. The chain joins TRBV9 to TRBJ1-2, with 9 bases lining up with TRBD1. In germline, CDR1 is SGDLS, CDR2 YYNGEE. This CDR3 has 14 amino acids. Losses at the gene ends were 5 bases for V and 4 bases for J; bases not matched to a gene: 6. CDR3 in amino acids: CASRPTGGFYGYTF. The CDR3 region has the DNA TGTGCCAGCAGACCGACAGGGGGATTCTATGGCTACACCTTC.

The chain links TRBV3-1 to TRBJ1-1; 7 bases match TRBD1. CDR1 is LGHDT, CDR2 YNNKEL, per germline (reference sequence). The CDR3 is made up of 14 amino acids. Trimming cost V 3 bases and J 6 bases; bases outside gene matches: 7. The CDR3 reads CASSQDRNLPEAFF. Written as DNA, the CDR3 is TGTGCCAGCAGCCAGGACAGGAACCTCCCTGAAGCTTTCTTT.